The subject of this entry is one T cell receptor beta chain. There are a few counts of this clone. The antigen this receptor binds is unknown. Within one base of it there is no much larger clone, and no base qualities were kept. The collaborating institutions used their own protocols to collect whole blood in K2EDTA tubes. For TCRbeta analysis, collaborators shipped samples as frozen whole blood, isolated PBMCs, or DNA extracted from either of those sample types. The data were taken from a study of blood T cell repertoires in COVID-19 (dated by TCRdb to between 2020 and 2021). At the level of the whole study: The collaborator samples originated in the United States, Italy and Spain and spanned the acute and convalescent phases of COVID-19. The material from the prospective study consisted of cDNA or gDNA derived from T cells, B-cell-depleted T cells, or PBMCs. Subjects who had been exposed to COVID-19, were actively infected with it, or had recovered from it provided the deeply sampled blood TCRbeta repertoires that made up the dataset. The repertoires were released in a freely available public database meant as a resource for research on the immune response to SARS-CoV-2. Samples came from the ongoing ImmuneRACE study (first 160 participants) plus 1,254 subjects from 6 global collaborators. The sample metadata nearly always contained a de-identified subject ID, COVID-19 status, age in years and sex. Where available, HLA class I and class II types were taken from metadata supplied by the sample provider and were not determined by assay-based typing.

From the germline V gene, CDR1 is SGHNT and CDR2 is YENEEA. Clipping removes 4 bases from V and 5 bases from J, with 7 as the unmatched junction base count. The CDR3, cysteine through phenylalanine, is 14 amino acids long. Only CDR3 DNA remains: 42 bases, in frame from the first base. Results the study describes overall, beyond this receptor: The amount of clinical and demographic metadata varied by source and participant and was provided uncurated.

TCRbeta CDR3 regions were amplified from genomic DNA using the immunoSEQ Assay, a bias-controlled multiplex PCR. The original pipeline was this. The number of nucleated cells in each sample was estimated by amplification of reference gene primers within the assay. To quantify the absolute abundance of each unique TCRbeta CDR3 rearrangement, sequence reads were collapsed and filtered. For each sample, productive Simpson clonality was calculated as the square root of Simpson's diversity index over productive rearrangements. The immuneACCESS repertoire file appears here via TCRdb, limited to in-frame rearrangements. These files lack a portion of the clones; in checked studies, under half of the deficit traces to unresolved V genes, and the cause of the others is not known. V, J and clone size are taken as reported in that table, and D and trimming were inferred from the DNA itself. Here the sample has more than 10,000 clones; roughly 91% occur a single time. The ten largest make up approximately 14% of the sample.

This clonotype was obtained from a human donor in a cohort sampled during active COVID-19. Specimen: peripheral blood. The rearranged segments are TRBV11-3 and TRBJ2-7, and TRBD1 aligns with 8 junction nucleotides. The CDR3 here reads CASSSRTGLNEQYF. The DNA sequence is given as TGTGCCAGCAGCTCCCGGACAGGGTTAAACGAGCAGTACTTC.